These 9 T cell receptor beta chains were sequenced from one sample in a study of blood T cell repertoires in COVID-19. Method: immunoSEQ multiplex PCR; TCRdb's copy keeps in-frame clones and lacks some. This table has 350,000 to 400,000 clones, roughly 86% appearing once. The sample comprised PBMCs or T cells enriched from blood (not recorded which). Source of these receptors: a man aged 35 to 55 in a cohort exposed to, infected with or recovered from COVID-19 (not recorded which).

The genes are TRBV19 and TRBJ2-3; no firm D call. Germline CDR1 reads LNHDA; CDR2 reads SQIVND (reference sequence). Trimming took off 3 bases at V and 10 bases at J, with 20 bases between the two ends. CDR3 length: 15 amino acids. The CDR3 is CASSIPGVSIVSQYF. Written as DNA, the CDR3 is TGTGCCAGTAGTATCCCCGGAGTTTCGATTGTTTCGCAGTATTTT.

This clone was seen just once. The chain recombines TRBV28 with TRBJ1-2; D is perhaps TRBD1 (5 bases). CDR1 and CDR2 (germline): MDHEN, SYDVKM. V was clipped by 6 bases and J by 3 bases, with 11 bases between them. This CDR3 spans 13 amino acids. The CDR3 loop reads CASRDDSYYGYTF. CDR3 coding DNA: TGTGCCAGCAGAGATGACAGCTACTATGGCTACACCTTC.

The chain carries TRBV6-1 and TRBJ2-7, with 7 bases identical to TRBD1. Losses at the gene ends were 0 bases for V and 1 base for J; bases not matched to a gene: 9. CDR3 length equals 17 residues. The germline gives CDR1 MNHNS, CDR2 SASEGT. In DNA form, the CDR3 reads TGTGCCAGCAGTGAAGCGCGGGCGACAGGGACATCCTACGAGCAGTACTTC. Translated, it gives CASSEARATGTSYEQYF.

The chain links TRBV7-9 to TRBJ1-1, with D unclear. V lost 1 base and J lost 1, with 10 bases in between. The V gene's germline CDR1 is SEHNR and CDR2 FQNEAQ (reference sequence). The CDR3 runs 15 residues. CDR3 sequence reads: CASSLGLNRNTEAFF. In nucleotides, the CDR3 is TGTGCCAGCAGCTTAGGTCTCAACAGGAACACTGAAGCTTTCTTT.

CDR3 sequence reads: CASRGQSTAGTEAFF. The CDR3 DNA follows: TGTGCCAGCAGGGGACAGAGTACCGCGGGCACTGAAGCTTTCTTT. This rearrangement joins TRBV2 to TRBJ1-1; 7 bases are shared with TRBD1. The ends lost 6 bases at V and 4 bases at J; junction bases unmatched: 11. The germline CDR1 and CDR2 sequences are SNHLY and FYNNEI. The CDR3 extends over 15 amino acids.

The chain recombines TRBV19 with TRBJ2-1; D remains unclear. This CDR3 comprises 15 residues. CDR1 LNHDA and CDR2 SQIVND come from the germline V gene (reference sequence). V was cut by 5 bases and J by 7 bases, with 18 bases left in between. CDR3: CASSSQPITTNEQFF. For the CDR3, the DNA is TGTGCCAGTAGTTCACAGCCAATCACGACAAATGAGCAGTTCTTC.

The genes are TRBV10-3 and TRBJ1-5; maybe TRBD1 (6 bases). Germline V lookup: CDR1 ENHRY, CDR2 SYGVKD. Trimming left V 4 bases short and J 3 bases short, with 13 bases between. There are 15 residues in the CDR3. The CDR3: CAISGGQFTNQPQHF. In DNA form, the CDR3 reads TGTGCCATCAGTGGTGGACAGTTCACCAATCAGCCCCAGCATTTT.

The CDR3 protein is CSVVTDINQPQHF. CDR3 coding DNA: TGCAGCGTTGTCACAGACATTAATCAGCCCCAGCATTTT. The rearrangement joins TRBV29-1 to TRBJ1-5, with D unresolved. The germline CDR1 and CDR2 sequences are SQVTM and ANQGSEA. V lost 4 bases to trimming and J lost 4 bases, with 11 bases between them. The CDR3 sequence is 13 residues long.

The chain couples TRBV3-1 (or the pseudogene TRBV3-2) to TRBJ1-1, with 7 bases matching TRBD1. The CDR3 totals 14 residues. Germline V gene lookup returns CDR1 LGHDT and CDR2 YNNKEL (reference sequence). V shed 4 bases, J shed 3 bases, and the junction held 5 bases outside the gene matches. The CDR3 DNA is TGTGCCAGCAGCCCCCCACAGGGGTACACTGAAGCTTTCTTT. Translated: CASSPPQGYTEAFF.